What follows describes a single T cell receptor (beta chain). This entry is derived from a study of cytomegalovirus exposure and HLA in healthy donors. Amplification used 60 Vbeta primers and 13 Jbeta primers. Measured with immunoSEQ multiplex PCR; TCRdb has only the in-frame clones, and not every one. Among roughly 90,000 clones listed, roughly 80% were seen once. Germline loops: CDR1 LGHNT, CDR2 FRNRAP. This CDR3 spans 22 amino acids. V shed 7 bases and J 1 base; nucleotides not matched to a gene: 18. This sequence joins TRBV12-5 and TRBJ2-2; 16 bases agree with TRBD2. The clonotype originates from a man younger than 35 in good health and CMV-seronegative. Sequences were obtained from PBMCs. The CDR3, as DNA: TGTGCTAGTGCTACCATTCCGGTTGGGGGACTAGCGGGAGGGATGAACACCGGGGAGCTGTTTTTT. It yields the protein CASATIPVGGLAGGMNTGELFF.